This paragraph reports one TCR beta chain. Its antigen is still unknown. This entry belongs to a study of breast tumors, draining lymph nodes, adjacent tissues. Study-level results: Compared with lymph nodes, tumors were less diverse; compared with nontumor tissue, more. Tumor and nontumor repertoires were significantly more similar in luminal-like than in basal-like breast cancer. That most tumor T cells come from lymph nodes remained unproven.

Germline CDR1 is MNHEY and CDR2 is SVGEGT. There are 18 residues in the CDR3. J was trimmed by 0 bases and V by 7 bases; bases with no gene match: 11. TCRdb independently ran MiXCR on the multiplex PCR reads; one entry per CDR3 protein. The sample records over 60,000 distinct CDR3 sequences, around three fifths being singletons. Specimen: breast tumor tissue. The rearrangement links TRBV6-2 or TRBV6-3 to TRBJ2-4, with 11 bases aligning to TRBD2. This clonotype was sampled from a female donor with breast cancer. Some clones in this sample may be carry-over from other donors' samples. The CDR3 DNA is TGTGCCAGCACCAAGAGGGGACTAGCGGCCTCAGCCAAAAACATTCAGTACTTC. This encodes CASTKRGLAASAKNIQYF.